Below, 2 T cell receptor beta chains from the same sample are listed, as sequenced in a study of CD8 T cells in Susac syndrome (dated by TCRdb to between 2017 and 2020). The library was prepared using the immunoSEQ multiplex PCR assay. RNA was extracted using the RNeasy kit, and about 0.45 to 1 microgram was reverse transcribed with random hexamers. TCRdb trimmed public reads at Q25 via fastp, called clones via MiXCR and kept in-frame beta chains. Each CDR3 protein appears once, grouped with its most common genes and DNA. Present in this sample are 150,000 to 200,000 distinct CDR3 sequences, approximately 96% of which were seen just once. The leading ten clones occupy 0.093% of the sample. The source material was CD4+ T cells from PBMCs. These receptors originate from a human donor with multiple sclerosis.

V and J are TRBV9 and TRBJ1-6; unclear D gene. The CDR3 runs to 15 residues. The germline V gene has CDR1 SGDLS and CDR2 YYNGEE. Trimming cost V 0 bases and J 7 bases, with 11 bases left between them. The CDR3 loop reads CASSVGFRQNSPLHF. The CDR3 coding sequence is TGTGCCAGCAGCGTAGGTTTTAGACAAAATTCACCCCTCCACTTT.

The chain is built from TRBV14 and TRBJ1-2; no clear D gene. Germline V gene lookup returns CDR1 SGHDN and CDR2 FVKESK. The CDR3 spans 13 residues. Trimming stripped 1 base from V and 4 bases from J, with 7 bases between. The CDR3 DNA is TGTGCCAGCAGCCAAGTGGGGTTCTATGGCTACACCTTC. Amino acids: CASSQVGFYGYTF.